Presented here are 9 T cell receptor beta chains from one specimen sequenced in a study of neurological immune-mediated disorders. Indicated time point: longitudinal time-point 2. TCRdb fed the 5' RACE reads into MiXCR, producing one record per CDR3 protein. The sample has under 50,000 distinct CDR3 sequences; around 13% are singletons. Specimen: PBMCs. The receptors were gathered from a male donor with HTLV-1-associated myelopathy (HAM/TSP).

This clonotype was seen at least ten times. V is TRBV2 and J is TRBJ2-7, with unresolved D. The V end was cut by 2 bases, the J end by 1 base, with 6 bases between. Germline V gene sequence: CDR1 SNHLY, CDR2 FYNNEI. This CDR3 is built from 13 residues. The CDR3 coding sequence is TGTGCCAGCAGTGAAAGGATTTCCTACGAGCAGTACTTC. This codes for CASSERISYEQYF.

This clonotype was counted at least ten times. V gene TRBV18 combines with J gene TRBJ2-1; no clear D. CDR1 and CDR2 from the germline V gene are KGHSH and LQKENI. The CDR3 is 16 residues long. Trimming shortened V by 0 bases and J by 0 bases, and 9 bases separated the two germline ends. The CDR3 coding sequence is TGTGCCAGCTCACCACCCGGGCGCGGCTCCTACAATGAGCAGTTCTTC. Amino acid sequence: CASSPPGRGSYNEQFF.

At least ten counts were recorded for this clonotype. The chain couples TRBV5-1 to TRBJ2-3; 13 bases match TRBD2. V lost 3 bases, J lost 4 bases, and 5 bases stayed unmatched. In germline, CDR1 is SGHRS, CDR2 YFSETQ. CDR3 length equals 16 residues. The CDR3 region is CASSSGLAGVADTQYF. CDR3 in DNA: TGCGCCAGCAGCTCCGGACTAGCGGGGGTTGCAGATACGCAGTATTTT.

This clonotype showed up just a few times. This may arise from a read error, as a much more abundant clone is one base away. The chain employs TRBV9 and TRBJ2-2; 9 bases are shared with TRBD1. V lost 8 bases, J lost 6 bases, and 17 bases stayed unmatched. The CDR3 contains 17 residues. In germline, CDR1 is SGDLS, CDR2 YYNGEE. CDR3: CARRQGGRGPGAGELFF. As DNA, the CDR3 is TGTGCCAGAAGACAGGGGGGGCGGGGGCCCGGGGCCGGGGAGCTGTTTTTT.

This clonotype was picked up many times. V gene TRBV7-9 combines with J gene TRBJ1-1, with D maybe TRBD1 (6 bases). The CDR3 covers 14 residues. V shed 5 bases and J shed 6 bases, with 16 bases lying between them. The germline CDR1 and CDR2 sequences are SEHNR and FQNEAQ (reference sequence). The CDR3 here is CASSPRGGRAEAFF. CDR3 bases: TGTGCCAGCAGCCCAAGGGGGGGTAGAGCTGAAGCTTTCTTT.

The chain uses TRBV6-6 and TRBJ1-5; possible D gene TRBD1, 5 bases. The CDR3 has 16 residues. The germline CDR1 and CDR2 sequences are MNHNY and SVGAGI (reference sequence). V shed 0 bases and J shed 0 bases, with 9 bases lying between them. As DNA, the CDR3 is TGTGCCAGCAGTTACTCCGGAGGGGATAGCAATCAGCCCCAGCATTTT. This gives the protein CASSYSGGDSNQPQHF.

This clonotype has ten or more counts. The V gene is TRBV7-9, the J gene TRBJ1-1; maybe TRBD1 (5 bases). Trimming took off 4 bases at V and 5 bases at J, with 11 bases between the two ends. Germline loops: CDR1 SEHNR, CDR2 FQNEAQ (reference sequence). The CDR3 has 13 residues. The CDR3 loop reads CASSSGGGTEAFF. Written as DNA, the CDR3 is TGTGCCAGCAGCTCCGGGGGGGGTACTGAAGCTTTCTTT.

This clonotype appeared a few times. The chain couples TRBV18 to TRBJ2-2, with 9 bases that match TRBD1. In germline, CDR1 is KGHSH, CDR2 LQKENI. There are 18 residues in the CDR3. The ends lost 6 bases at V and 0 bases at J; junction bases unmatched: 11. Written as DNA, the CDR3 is TGTGCCAGCTCGCGCTTCGGGACAGGGCCTACGAACACCGGGGAGCTGTTTTTT. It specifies CASSRFGTGPTNTGELFF.

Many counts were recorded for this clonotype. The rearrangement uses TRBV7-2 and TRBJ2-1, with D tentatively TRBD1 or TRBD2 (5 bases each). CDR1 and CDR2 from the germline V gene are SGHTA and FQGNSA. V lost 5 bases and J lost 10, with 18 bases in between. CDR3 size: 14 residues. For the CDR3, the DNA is TGTGCCAGCAGCCGACCGGGACCGACGACGGAGCAGTTCTTC. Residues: CASSRPGPTTEQFF.